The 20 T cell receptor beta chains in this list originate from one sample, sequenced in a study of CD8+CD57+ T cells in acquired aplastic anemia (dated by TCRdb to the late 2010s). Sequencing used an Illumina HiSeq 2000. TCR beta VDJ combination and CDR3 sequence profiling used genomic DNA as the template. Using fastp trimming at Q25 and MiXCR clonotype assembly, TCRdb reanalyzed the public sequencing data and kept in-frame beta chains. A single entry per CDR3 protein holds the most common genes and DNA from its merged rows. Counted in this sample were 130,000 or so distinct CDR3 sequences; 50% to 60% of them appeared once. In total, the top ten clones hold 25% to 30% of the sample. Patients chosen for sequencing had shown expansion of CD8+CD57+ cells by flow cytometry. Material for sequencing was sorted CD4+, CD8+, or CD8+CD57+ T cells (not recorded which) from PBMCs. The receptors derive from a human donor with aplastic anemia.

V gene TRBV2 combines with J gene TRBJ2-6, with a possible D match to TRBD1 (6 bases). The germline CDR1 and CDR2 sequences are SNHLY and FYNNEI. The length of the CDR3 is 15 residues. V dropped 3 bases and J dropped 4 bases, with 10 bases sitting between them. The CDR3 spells CASSDPRGGANVLTF. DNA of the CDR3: TGTGCCAGCAGTGACCCCAGGGGAGGGGCCAACGTCCTGACTTTC.

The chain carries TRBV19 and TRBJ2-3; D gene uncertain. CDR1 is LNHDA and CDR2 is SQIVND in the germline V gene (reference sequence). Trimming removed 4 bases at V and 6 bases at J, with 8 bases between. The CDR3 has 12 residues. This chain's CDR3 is CASSSLHDTQYF. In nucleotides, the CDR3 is TGTGCCAGTAGTAGTCTCCACGATACGCAGTATTTT.

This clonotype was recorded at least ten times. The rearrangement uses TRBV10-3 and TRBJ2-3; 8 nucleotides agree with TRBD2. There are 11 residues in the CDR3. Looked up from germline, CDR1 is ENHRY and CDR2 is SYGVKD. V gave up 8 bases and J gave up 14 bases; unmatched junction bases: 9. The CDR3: CAIPSGRSLYF. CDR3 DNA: TGTGCCATCCCCAGCGGGAGATCGCTGTATTTT.

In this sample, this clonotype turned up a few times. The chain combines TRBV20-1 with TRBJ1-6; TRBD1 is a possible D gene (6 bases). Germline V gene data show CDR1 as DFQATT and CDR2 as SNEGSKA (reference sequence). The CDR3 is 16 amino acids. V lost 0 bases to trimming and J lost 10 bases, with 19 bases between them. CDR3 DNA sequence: TGCAGTGCTAGAGATAGGGGGGGAAGGTTAGGATCACCCCTCCACTTT. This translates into CSARDRGGRLGSPLHF.

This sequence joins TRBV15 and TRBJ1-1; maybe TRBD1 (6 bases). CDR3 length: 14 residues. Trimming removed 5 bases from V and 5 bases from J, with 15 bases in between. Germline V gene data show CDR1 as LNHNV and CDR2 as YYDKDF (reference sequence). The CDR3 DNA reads TGTGCCACCAGCGTTTTACAGGGTAGGACTGAAGCTTTCTTT. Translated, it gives CATSVLQGRTEAFF.

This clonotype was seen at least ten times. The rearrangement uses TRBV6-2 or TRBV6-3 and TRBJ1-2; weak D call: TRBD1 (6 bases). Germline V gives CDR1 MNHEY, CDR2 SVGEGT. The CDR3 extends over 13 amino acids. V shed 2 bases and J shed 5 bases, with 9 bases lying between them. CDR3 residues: CASSYGTMYGYTF. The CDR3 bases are TGTGCCAGCAGTTACGGGACAATGTATGGCTACACCTTC.

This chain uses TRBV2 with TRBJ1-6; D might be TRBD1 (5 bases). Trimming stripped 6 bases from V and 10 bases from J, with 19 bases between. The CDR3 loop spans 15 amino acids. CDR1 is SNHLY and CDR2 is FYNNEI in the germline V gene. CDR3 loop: CASRGAERGASPLHF. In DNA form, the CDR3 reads TGTGCCAGCAGGGGAGCGGAGAGGGGCGCCTCACCCCTCCACTTT.

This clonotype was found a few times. The CDR3 DNA is TGTGCCACCAGCGTAGGGGGCGGAGGCGAGCAGTACTTC. Protein: CATSVGGGGEQYF. This rearrangement joins TRBV15 to TRBJ2-7; 7 bases map to TRBD1. The length of the CDR3 is 13 residues. Looked up from germline, CDR1 is LNHNV and CDR2 is YYDKDF (reference sequence). Trimming removed 5 bases from V and 6 bases from J; junction bases left unmatched: 7.

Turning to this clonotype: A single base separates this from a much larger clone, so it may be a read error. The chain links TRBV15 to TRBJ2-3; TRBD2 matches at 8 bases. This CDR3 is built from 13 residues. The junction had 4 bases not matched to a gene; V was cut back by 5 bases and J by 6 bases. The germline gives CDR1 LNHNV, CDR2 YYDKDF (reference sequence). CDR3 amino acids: CATSAGGGDTQYF. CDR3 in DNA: TGTGCCACCAGCGCGGGAGGAGGGGATACGCAGTATTTT.

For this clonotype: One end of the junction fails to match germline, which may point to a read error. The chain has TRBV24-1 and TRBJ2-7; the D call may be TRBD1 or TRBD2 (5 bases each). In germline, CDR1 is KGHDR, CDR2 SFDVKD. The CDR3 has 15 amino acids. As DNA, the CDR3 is TGTGCCACCAGTGACTACCGGGACCACCTCTACGAACAGTACTTC. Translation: CATSDYRDHLYEQYF.

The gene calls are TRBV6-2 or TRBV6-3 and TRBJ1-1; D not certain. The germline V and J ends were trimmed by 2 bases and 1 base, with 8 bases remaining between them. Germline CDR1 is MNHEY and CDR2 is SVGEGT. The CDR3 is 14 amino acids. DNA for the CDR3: TGTGCCAGCAGTTACACCGGCGGGAACACTGAAGCTTTCTTT. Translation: CASSYTGGNTEAFF.

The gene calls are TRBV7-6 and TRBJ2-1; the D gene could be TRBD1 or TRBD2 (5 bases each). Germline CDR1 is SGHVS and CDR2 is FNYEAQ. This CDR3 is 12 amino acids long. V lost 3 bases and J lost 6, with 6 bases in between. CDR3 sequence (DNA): TGTGCCAGCAGCTTTGGGACCAATGAGCAGTTCTTC. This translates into CASSFGTNEQFF.

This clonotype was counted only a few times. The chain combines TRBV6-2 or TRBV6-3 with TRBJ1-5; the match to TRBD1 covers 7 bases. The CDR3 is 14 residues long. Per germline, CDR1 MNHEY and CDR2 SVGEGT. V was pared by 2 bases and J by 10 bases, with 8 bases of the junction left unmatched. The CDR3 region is CASSYGPGGNPQHF. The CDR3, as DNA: TGTGCCAGCAGTTACGGTCCAGGGGGAAATCCCCAGCATTTT.

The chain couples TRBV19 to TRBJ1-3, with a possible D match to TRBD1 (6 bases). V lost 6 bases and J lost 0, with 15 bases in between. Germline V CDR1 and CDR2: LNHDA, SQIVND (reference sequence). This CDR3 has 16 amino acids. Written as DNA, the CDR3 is TGTGCCAGTAGGAAGGGGACACCCGACTCTGGAAACACCATATATTTT. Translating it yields CASRKGTPDSGNTIYF.

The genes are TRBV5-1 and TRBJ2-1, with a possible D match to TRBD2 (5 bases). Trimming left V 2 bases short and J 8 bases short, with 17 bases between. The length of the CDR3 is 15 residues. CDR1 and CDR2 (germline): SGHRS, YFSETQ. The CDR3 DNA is TGCGCCAGCAGCTTCACCCCCCAAGACTATGATGAGCAGTTCTTC. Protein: CASSFTPQDYDEQFF. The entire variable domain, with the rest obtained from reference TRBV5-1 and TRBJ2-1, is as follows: KAGVTQTPRYLIKTRGQQVTLSCSPISGHRSVSWYQQTPGQGLQFLFEYFSETQRNKGNFPGRFSGRQFSNSRSEMNVSTLELGDSALYLCASSFTPQDYDEQFFGPGTRLTVL.

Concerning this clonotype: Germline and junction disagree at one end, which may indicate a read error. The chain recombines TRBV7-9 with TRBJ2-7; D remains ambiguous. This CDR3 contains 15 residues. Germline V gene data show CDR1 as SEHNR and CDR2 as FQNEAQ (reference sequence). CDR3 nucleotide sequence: TGTGCCAGCAGCTTAGCAGCGCGGATTTCCTACGAGCAGTGCTTC. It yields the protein CASSLAARISYEQCF.

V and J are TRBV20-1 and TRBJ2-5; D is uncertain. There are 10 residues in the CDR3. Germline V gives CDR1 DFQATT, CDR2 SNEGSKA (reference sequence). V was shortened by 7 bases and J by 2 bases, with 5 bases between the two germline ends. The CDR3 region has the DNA TGCAGTGTCCCACAAGAGACCCAGTACTTC. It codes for CSVPQETQYF.

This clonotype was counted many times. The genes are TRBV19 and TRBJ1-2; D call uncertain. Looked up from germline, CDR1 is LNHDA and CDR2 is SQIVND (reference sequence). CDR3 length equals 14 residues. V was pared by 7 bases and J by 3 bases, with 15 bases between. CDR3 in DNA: TGTGCCAGTACGATCAACTCAGCATACTATGGCTACACCTTC. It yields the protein CASTINSAYYGYTF.

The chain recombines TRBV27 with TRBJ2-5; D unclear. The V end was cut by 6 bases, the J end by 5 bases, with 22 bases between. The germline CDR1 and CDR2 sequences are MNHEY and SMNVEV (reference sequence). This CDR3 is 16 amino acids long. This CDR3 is CASSENLVGPKETQYF. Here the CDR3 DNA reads TGTGCCAGCAGCGAAAATTTAGTAGGACCAAAGGAGACCCAGTACTTC.

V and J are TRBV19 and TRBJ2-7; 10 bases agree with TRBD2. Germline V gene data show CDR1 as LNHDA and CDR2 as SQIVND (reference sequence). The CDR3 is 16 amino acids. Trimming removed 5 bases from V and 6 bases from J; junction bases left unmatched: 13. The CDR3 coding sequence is TGTGCCAGTAGTTCCTCAGCGGGAGGGCGCAGGGGCGAGCAGTACTTC. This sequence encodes CASSSSAGGRRGEQYF.